The sequence of this T cell receptor beta chain was determined in a study of T cell changes during pregnancy in multiple sclerosis. Method: immunoSEQ multiplex PCR; TCRdb's copy keeps in-frame clones and lacks some. The sample records some 79,000 clones, under 95% being singletons. The TCR comes from a female donor with multiple sclerosis, enrolled in a pregnancy study. This material consisted of CD4+ T cells from peripheral blood mononuclear cells, taken in the second trimester of pregnancy.

The CDR3 nucleotides are TGCACCAGCAGCCAGCCTAGGGGAAGTACTGAAGCTTTCTTT. Protein: CTSSQPRGSTEAFF. This chain connects TRBV1 to TRBJ1-1; TRBD1, the D gene given by the table, was not confirmed from the DNA. TRBV1 is listed as a pseudogene. The CDR3 is 14 amino acids.